A selection of T cell receptor beta chains follows, all from one sample in a study of blood T cell repertoires in COVID-19. Profiled with immunoSEQ multiplex PCR; TCRdb holds only in-frame clones, not every one. In the table there are 250,000 to 400,000 clones, under 90% of which are singletons. Sample: PBMCs or T cells enriched from blood (not recorded which). These receptors were taken from a man in his 60s who had recovered from COVID-19. CDR3s include the opening cysteine and the closing phenylalanine or tryptophan. A D gene is named only where the DNA matches it firmly. For some rows the clone size is stated as once, few or many, or as a class when expanded; others skip it.

clone size: .; J gene: TRBJ2-7; D gene: .; V gene: TRBV6-1; CDR3 DNA: TGTGCCAGCAGTGAACTCGACAAAGGCTACGAGCAGTACTTC; CDR3 protein: CASSELDKGYEQYF
clone size: .; J gene: TRBJ1-1; D gene: .; V gene: TRBV12-5; CDR3 DNA: TGTGCTAGTGGTTTGTGGGGGGGAAACACTGAAGCTTTCTTT; CDR3 protein: CASGLWGGNTEAFF
clone size: few; J gene: TRBJ2-2; D gene: .; V gene: TRBV18; CDR3 DNA: TGTGCCAGCTCACCACAGGGGGACACCGGGGAGCTGTTTTTT; CDR3 protein: CASSPQGDTGELFF
clone size: .; J gene: TRBJ2-7; D gene: TRBD1; V gene: TRBV5-4; CDR3 DNA: TGTGCCAGCAGCTTTGGGACAGGGCTTTACGAGCAGTACTTC; CDR3 protein: CASSFGTGLYEQYF
clone size: .; J gene: TRBJ1-2; D gene: TRBD1; V gene: TRBV7-9; CDR3 DNA: TGTGCCAGCAGATCAGGGGGCTATGGCTACACCTTC; CDR3 protein: CASRSGGYGYTF
clone size: .; J gene: TRBJ1-1; D gene: TRBD1; V gene: TRBV9; CDR3 DNA: TGTGCCAGCAGCCAAGGACAGGGGTGGTACACTGAAGCTTTCTTT; CDR3 protein: CASSQGQGWYTEAFF
clone size: .; J gene: TRBJ1-5; D gene: TRBD1; V gene: TRBV14; CDR3 DNA: TGTGCCAGCAGCCAACCGGACAGGAATCAGCCCCAGCATTTT; CDR3 protein: CASSQPDRNQPQHF
clone size: .; J gene: TRBJ2-5; D gene: TRBD1; V gene: TRBV29-1; CDR3 DNA: TGCAGCGTTGAGGGGGACAGGGTTGGAGAGACCCAGTACTTC; CDR3 protein: CSVEGDRVGETQYF
clone size: .; J gene: TRBJ1-2; D gene: .; V gene: TRBV5-1; CDR3 DNA: TGCGCCAGCCACTCGGCAGGGGATAACTATGGCTACACCTTC; CDR3 protein: CASHSAGDNYGYTF
clone size: few; J gene: TRBJ2-7; D gene: .; V gene: TRBV5-5; CDR3 DNA: TGTGCCAGCAGCTTACCGGGGAAGTTGTACGAGCAGTACTTC; CDR3 protein: CASSLPGKLYEQYF
clone size: .; J gene: TRBJ2-3; D gene: .; V gene: TRBV7-3; CDR3 DNA: TGTGCCAGCAGCTTCCTGGGGGCCACAGATACGCAGTATTTT; CDR3 protein: CASSFLGATDTQYF
clone size: .; J gene: TRBJ2-7; D gene: TRBD2; V gene: TRBV7-9; CDR3 DNA: TGTGCCAGCAGCTTAGCGCTAAGATGGGGTAGCGGGAGGAAAAACGAGCAGTACTTC; CDR3 protein: CASSLALRWGSGRKNEQYF
clone size: .; J gene: TRBJ2-7; D gene: TRBD2; V gene: TRBV7-3; CDR3 DNA: TGTGCCAGCAGCTTAAAAGCGGGAGGGTCCTACGAGCAGTACTTC; CDR3 protein: CASSLKAGGSYEQYF
clone size: once; J gene: TRBJ2-7; D gene: .; V gene: TRBV9; CDR3 DNA: TGTGCCAGCAGCGTAGAAAGTAGCTCCTACGAGCAGTACTTC; CDR3 protein: CASSVESSSYEQYF
clone size: once; J gene: TRBJ1-5; D gene: .; V gene: TRBV6-5; CDR3 DNA: TGTGCCAGCAGTTACAGAAGACAGCTTTGGCCCCAGCATTTT; CDR3 protein: CASSYRRQLWPQHF
clone size: .; J gene: TRBJ1-1; D gene: .; V gene: TRBV28; CDR3 DNA: TGTGCCAGCACCTACACCAACAGAGCTTTCTTT; CDR3 protein: CASTYTNRAFF
clone size: .; J gene: TRBJ2-2; D gene: TRBD2; V gene: TRBV6-1; CDR3 DNA: TGTGCCAGCAGTGAAACAGGACTAGCGGGAGGGGTAACCGGGGAGCTGTTTTTT; CDR3 protein: CASSETGLAGGVTGELFF
clone size: few; J gene: TRBJ1-1; D gene: .; V gene: TRBV9; CDR3 DNA: TGTGCCAGCAGCGCCGACATCATGAACACTGAAGCTTTCTTT; CDR3 protein: CASSADIMNTEAFF
clone size: .; J gene: TRBJ2-7; D gene: TRBD2; V gene: TRBV7-2; CDR3 DNA: TGTGCCAGCAGCTACCTGACTAGCGGGAGCAACGAGCAGTACTTC; CDR3 protein: CASSYLTSGSNEQYF
clone size: .; J gene: TRBJ1-1; D gene: .; V gene: TRBV6-5; CDR3 DNA: TGTGCCAGCAGTTACTCGTCCAGGGGTCGCACTGAAGCTTTCTTT; CDR3 protein: CASSYSSRGRTEAFF
clone size: .; J gene: TRBJ2-7; D gene: TRBD2; V gene: TRBV5-1; CDR3 DNA: TGCGCCAGCAGCTTGGCCGGCCTAGCGGGAGTTAACGAGCAGTACTTC; CDR3 protein: CASSLAGLAGVNEQYF
clone size: .; J gene: TRBJ2-7; D gene: TRBD2; V gene: TRBV3-1/TRBV3-2; CDR3 DNA: TGTGCCAGCAGCCAAGACTGGAGCGGGAGCTACGAGCAGTACTTC; CDR3 protein: CASSQDWSGSYEQYF
clone size: .; J gene: TRBJ2-7; D gene: TRBD2; V gene: TRBV13; CDR3 DNA: TGTGCCAGCTATACTAGCGGGAGGGGCGAGCAGTACTTC; CDR3 protein: CASYTSGRGEQYF
clone size: .; J gene: TRBJ2-3; D gene: .; V gene: TRBV19; CDR3 DNA: TGTGCCAGTAGTATAGCCAGGGGCACAGATACGCAGTATTTT; CDR3 protein: CASSIARGTDTQYF
clone size: .; J gene: TRBJ2-2; D gene: TRBD2; V gene: TRBV3-1/TRBV3-2; CDR3 DNA: TGTGCCAGCAGCCAAGGAGCGGGATGGAACACCGGGGAGCTGTTTTTT; CDR3 protein: CASSQGAGWNTGELFF